This T cell receptor beta chain derives from a study of cytomegalovirus exposure and HLA in healthy donors. Study-wide points: It has been reported that TCR beta sequences accurately predicted the HLA-A and HLA-B alleles of most subjects. Follow-up analysis later connected one missense variant in DCLRE1C with trimming of TCR beta V- and J-genes. Across HLA loci, a later analysis found differing TCR association rates, with DRB1 most and HLA-C fewest.

This clone was picked up a small number of times. Its specificity is unknown. CDR1 and CDR2 from the germline V gene are SEHNR and FQNEAQ (reference sequence). The CDR3 covers 16 residues. Trimming pared 4 bases from V and 7 bases from J, leaving 22 bases between. The PCR contained 60 Vbeta and 13 Jbeta primers. Per the authors' pipeline: It was a later analysis that counted some 80 million unique TCR beta chains, of which some 9.9 million were shared. Produced via immunoSEQ multiplex PCR; TCRdb's table is partial and in-frame only. The DNA was the basis for D and trimming; V, J and clone size are from that table. Of some 160,000 clones detected, approximately 88% appear once; the ten largest clones hold around 1.4%.

Sequencing used PBMCs. The TCR sequence derives from a woman aged 18-29 years in good health and CMV-seronegative. The chain uses TRBV7-9 and TRBJ1-2; a possible D gene is TRBD1 (5 bases). The CDR3: CASSWDQARGKLGYTF. The CDR3 nucleotides read TGTGCCAGCAGCTGGGATCAGGCACGGGGGAAACTTGGCTACACCTTC.